Following are 10 T cell receptor beta chains from one sample sequenced in a study of cytomegalovirus exposure and HLA in healthy donors. With 60 Vbeta and 13 Jbeta primers, the PCR was carried out. TCRdb keeps only in-frame clones here, not all; method: immunoSEQ multiplex PCR. Of roughly 84,000 clones detected, about 80% appear once; the ten largest clones hold more than 2.5%. Sequenced: PBMCs. These receptors were collected from a man aged 45-65 years in good health and CMV-seronegative.

This rearrangement joins TRBV29-1 to TRBJ2-1; D unresolved. The CDR3 is 14 residues long. Germline CDR1 and CDR2: SQVTM and ANQGSEA. The V end lost 6 bases, the J end lost 0 bases, and 12 bases lay between the germline ends. The CDR3 spells CSVELFSSYNEQFF. The CDR3 bases are TGCAGCGTAGAACTGTTTTCCTCCTACAATGAGCAGTTCTTC.

The chain is built from TRBV9 and TRBJ1-6, with no clear D. The CDR3 runs to 14 residues. CDR1 is SGDLS, CDR2 YYNGEE, per germline. V lost 0 bases to trimming and J lost 10 bases, with 11 bases between them. The CDR3: CASSVEEGRSPLHF. CDR3 nucleotides: TGTGCCAGCAGCGTAGAAGAGGGTAGGTCACCCCTCCACTTT.

The genes are TRBV7-9 and TRBJ2-3; 12 positions agree with TRBD2. CDR1 is SEHNR, CDR2 FQNEAQ, per germline (reference sequence). The CDR3 spans 17 residues. The V gene end was trimmed by 2 bases and the J gene end by 3 bases; junction bases not matched to a gene: 6. The CDR3 reads CASSLLAGGPGTDTQYF. CDR3 sequence (DNA): TGTGCCAGCAGCTTACTAGCGGGGGGGCCGGGAACAGATACGCAGTATTTT. The full variable domain, completed using reference TRBV7-9 and TRBJ2-3, is DTGVSQNPRHKITKRGQNVTFRCDPISEHNRLYWYRQTLGQGPEFLTYFQNEAQLEKSRLLSDRFSAERPKGSFSTLEIQRTEQGDSAMYLCASSLLAGGPGTDTQYFGPGTRLTVL.

The V call is TRBV19, the J call TRBJ1-1, with 9 nucleotides matching TRBD1. The germline gives CDR1 LNHDA, CDR2 SQIVND (reference sequence). This CDR3 spans 16 amino acids. The trim removed 8 bases at V and 3 bases at J, leaving 13 bases unmatched. As DNA, the CDR3 is TGTGCCAGTCTACCCCCCCCCGGGACAGGGCACACTGAAGCTTTCTTT. It encodes CASLPPPGTGHTEAFF.

The genes are TRBV7-3 and TRBJ2-1; possibly TRBD2 for D (5 bases). The CDR3 covers 14 residues. Germline V gene data show CDR1 as SGHTA and CDR2 as FQGTGA. Trimming pared 5 bases from V and 9 bases from J, leaving 17 bases between. CDR3 coding DNA: TGTGCCAGCAGCCTTTCGACTACTCCAGCTGAGCAGTTCTTC. Amino acid sequence: CASSLSTTPAEQFF.

A few counts support this clone. V gene TRBV5-8 combines with J gene TRBJ1-1; D uncertain. The CDR3 sequence is 13 residues long. Germline lookup yields CDR1 SGHTS and CDR2 YDEGEE. V lost 4 bases and J 1 base, leaving 8 bases between the germline ends. This CDR3 reads CASSVDGNTEAFF. In nucleotides, the CDR3 is TGTGCCAGCAGCGTGGACGGGAACACTGAAGCTTTCTTT.

The V call is TRBV5-8, the J call TRBJ1-2; D unclear. The CDR3 is made up of 15 amino acids. Germline CDR1 and CDR2: SGHTS and YDEGEE. V lost 4 bases and J 0 bases, leaving 13 bases between the germline ends. DNA for the CDR3: TGTGCCAGCAGCCACACTCTCCGGGCTAACTATGGCTACACCTTC. This encodes CASSHTLRANYGYTF.

This sequence joins TRBV5-6 and TRBJ1-2; D is perhaps TRBD1 (6 bases). V was cut by 2 bases and J by 2 bases, with 7 bases left in between. The CDR3 length is 13 residues. Germline V CDR1 and CDR2: SGHDT, YYEEEE. Written as DNA, the CDR3 is TGTGCCAGCAGCTTAGGACAGAACTATGGCTACACCTTC. Translation: CASSLGQNYGYTF.

This chain uses TRBV6-6 with TRBJ1-3, with a weak D call TRBD1 (6 bases). CDR3 size: 15 residues. Germline-derived CDR1 and CDR2 are MNHNY and SVGAGI (reference sequence). Trimming pared 6 bases from V and 0 bases from J, leaving 12 bases between. The CDR3 region is CASRTTGFSGNTIYF. In nucleotides, the CDR3 is TGTGCCAGCAGGACCACAGGGTTCTCTGGAAACACCATATATTTT.

V and J are TRBV10-3 and TRBJ2-7; possible D gene TRBD1, 6 bases. CDR1 ENHRY and CDR2 SYGVKD come from the germline V gene. Trimming removed 3 bases from V and 3 bases from J, with 12 bases in between. The CDR3 has 14 residues. This CDR3 reads CAISERQQGYEQYF. CDR3 nucleotide sequence: TGTGCCATCAGTGAAAGGCAACAGGGCTACGAGCAGTACTTC.